The 21 T cell receptor beta chains listed next were all sequenced from one sample in a study of blood T cells in healthy people across ages. Together with a sample-barcoded 5' primer, a J-beta primer mix was included in a second PCR lasting about 7 to 11 cycles. Each CDR3 protein gets one entry after TCRdb re-called the 5' RACE reads with MiXCR. The sample has approximately 690,000 distinct CDR3 sequences, 58% seen once. The specimen was blood. These TCRs come from a man aged 60 to 69 in good health.

The V call is TRBV4-1, the J call TRBJ1-4; no reliable D call. V shed 4 bases and J shed 0 bases, with 15 bases lying between them. CDR1 and CDR2 from the germline V gene are MGHRA and YSYEKL. There are 17 residues in the CDR3. CDR3 region: CASSPPLSSATNEKLFF. CDR3 nucleotides: TGCGCCAGCAGCCCCCCCTTGAGTAGTGCAACTAATGAAAAACTGTTTTTT.

The chain combines TRBV9 with TRBJ1-4; D may be TRBD1 (5 bases). Germline loops: CDR1 SGDLS, CDR2 YYNGEE. V lost 0 bases and J 8 bases, leaving 11 bases between the germline ends. This CDR3 comprises 14 residues. The CDR3 protein is CASSVGGAGEKLFF. The CDR3 DNA sequence: TGTGCCAGCAGCGTAGGCGGGGCAGGAGAAAAACTGTTTTTT.

In this sample, this clonotype turned up once. Being one base from a much bigger clone, this may be a read error. The V and J genes are TRBV29-1 and TRBJ1-2; 10 bases are shared with TRBD1. The CDR3 covers 13 residues. In germline, CDR1 is SQVTM, CDR2 ANQGSEA. J gave up 7 bases and V 7 bases, and 9 bases lay outside the gene matches. The DNA of the CDR3 is TGCAGCGCTGTTCTGGGACAGGGGAGTGGCTACACCTTC. Protein sequence: CSAVLGQGSGYTF.

This clonotype was recorded many times. The V call is TRBV12-3 or TRBV12-4, the J call TRBJ2-7; either TRBD1 or TRBD2 may fit D (5 bases each). V lost 3 bases, J lost 0 bases, and 12 bases lay in between. The CDR3 is 15 amino acids. The CDR3 nucleotides read TGTGCCAGCAGTTTTGGGGGATCCAGCTCCTACGAGCAGTACTTC. Translation: CASSFGGSSSYEQYF.

This clonotype was seen only a few times. V is TRBV12-5 and J is TRBJ1-2, with 8 bases matching TRBD1. J was trimmed by 0 bases and V by 4 bases; bases with no gene match: 10. The CDR3 spans 17 residues. Germline CDR1 is LGHNT and CDR2 is FRNRAP. The CDR3 loop reads CASGSAGTGSSNYGYTF. The CDR3 DNA reads TGTGCTAGTGGTTCCGCCGGGACAGGCTCATCTAACTATGGCTACACCTTC.

This clonotype was picked up a small number of times. The chain joins TRBV20-1 to TRBJ2-7; D unresolved. CDR3 size: 14 residues. Trimming stripped 1 base from V and 1 base from J, with 11 bases between. CDR1 is DFQATT and CDR2 is SNEGSKA in the germline V gene (reference sequence). The CDR3 protein is CSARGPDTSYEQYF. In DNA form, the CDR3 reads TGCAGTGCTAGAGGGCCCGACACATCCTACGAGCAGTACTTC.

The chain has TRBV2 and TRBJ2-5; D is tentatively TRBD1 or TRBD2 (6 bases each). The CDR3 totals 13 residues. Trimming removed 2 bases from V and 5 bases from J, with 9 bases in between. Germline V gene data show CDR1 as SNHLY and CDR2 as FYNNEI. CDR3 coding DNA: TGTGCCAGCAGTGAATGGAGGGGGGAGACCCAGTACTTC. Translated, it gives CASSEWRGETQYF.

This clonotype was picked up a small number of times. The chain recombines TRBV20-1 with TRBJ2-3; TRBD2 agrees at 11 bases. V gave up 5 bases and J gave up 6 bases; unmatched junction bases: 7. The germline V gene has CDR1 DFQATT and CDR2 SNEGSKA (reference sequence). This CDR3 contains 14 residues. This CDR3 reads CSAATSGVIDTQYF. In DNA, the CDR3 is TGCAGTGCTGCGACTAGCGGGGTCATTGATACGCAGTATTTT.

The gene calls are TRBV9 and TRBJ1-2; the D is unclear. Trimming shortened V by 0 bases and J by 4 bases, and 7 bases separated the two germline ends. Per germline, CDR1 SGDLS and CDR2 YYNGEE. The length of the CDR3 is 13 residues. Here the CDR3 reads CASSVGDGYGYTF. CDR3 in DNA: TGTGCCAGCAGCGTAGGGGATGGCTATGGCTACACCTTC.

This clonotype has a handful of counts. V usage is TRBV28 and J usage is TRBJ1-2; tentative D call: TRBD1 (5 bases). The CDR3 extends over 14 amino acids. The germline V gene encodes CDR1 MDHEN and CDR2 SYDVKM. Trimming left V 5 bases short and J 6 bases short, with 16 bases between. CDR3 nucleotides: TGTGCCAGCAGTCCCCCAAGACAGTCTCATGGCTACACCTTC. Translating gives CASSPPRQSHGYTF.

This chain uses TRBV29-1 with TRBJ1-1; D uncertain. Trimming left V 6 bases short and J 1 base short, with 12 bases between. Germline values: CDR1 SQVTM, CDR2 ANQGSEA. This CDR3 has 13 amino acids. Here the CDR3 DNA reads TGCAGCGTGTCTCGTGGTGGGAACACTGAAGCTTTCTTT. Amino acid sequence: CSVSRGGNTEAFF. Combining the CDR3 with reference TRBV29-1 and TRBJ1-1 gives the whole variable domain SAVISQKPSRDICQRGTSLTIQCQVDSQVTMMFWYRQQPGQSLTLIATANQGSEATYESGFVIDKFPISRPNLTFSTLTVSNMSPEDSSIYLCSVSRGGNTEAFFGQGTRLTVV.

This clonotype was seen a handful of times. This rearrangement joins TRBV20-1 to TRBJ2-1, with 12 positions matching TRBD2. J gave up 4 bases and V 1 base, and 5 bases lay outside the gene matches. CDR3 length: 16 amino acids. Germline values: CDR1 DFQATT, CDR2 SNEGSKA (reference sequence). This chain's CDR3 is CSARASGTSGYNEQFF. Written as DNA, the CDR3 is TGCAGTGCTAGAGCCTCCGGGACTAGCGGGTACAATGAGCAGTTCTTC.

In its sample, this clonotype was seen many times. The rearrangement links TRBV20-1 to TRBJ1-4; TRBD1 matches 7 bases. The CDR3 length is 14 residues. In germline, CDR1 is DFQATT, CDR2 SNEGSKA (reference sequence). Germline trimming cut 4 bases from V and 8 bases from J; bases unmatched to any gene: 10. CDR3 sequence reads: CSAKIQGRREKLFF. The DNA of the CDR3 is TGCAGTGCTAAAATACAGGGGAGGAGAGAAAAACTGTTTTTT.

The chain is built from TRBV27 and TRBJ1-1; the D is unclear. The ends were cut back, 3 bases at V and 4 bases at J, with 12 bases in the middle. CDR3 length equals 14 residues. Germline V lookup: CDR1 MNHEY, CDR2 SMNVEV (reference sequence). Here the CDR3 DNA reads TGTGCCAGCAGTTTTACGTTTGGTAGCACTGAAGCTTTCTTT. Its translation: CASSFTFGSTEAFF.

The chain's CDR3 is CASSPAGTGEGYTF. The CDR3 coding sequence is TGTGCCAGCTCACCGGCGGGGACAGGGGAAGGCTACACCTTC. The chain is built from TRBV18 and TRBJ1-2, with 10 bases matching TRBD1. CDR1 is KGHSH, CDR2 LQKENI, per germline. V lost 3 bases and J lost 8; bases outside the gene matches: 6. The CDR3 contains 14 residues.

This clonotype came up once. The chain joins TRBV5-4 to TRBJ2-5; D unresolved. The J call is in doubt because the DNA end fits TRBJ2-7 better. CDR3 size: 15 residues. Germline CDR1 and CDR2: SGHNT and YYREEE (reference sequence). Here the CDR3 DNA reads TGTGCCAGCAGTGATCCTTCTAGTTCGACCTACGAGCAGTACTTC. Translated: CASSDPSSSTYEQYF.

The rearrangement links TRBV12-5 to TRBJ2-5; D ambiguous. The CDR3 has 12 amino acids. Between the trimmed V and J ends, which lost 5 bases and 5 bases, there was a span of 9 bases. Germline V lookup: CDR1 LGHNT, CDR2 FRNRAP. The CDR3 is CASGLTGETQYF. CDR3 nucleotides: TGTGCTAGTGGTCTGACCGGGGAGACCCAGTACTTC.

This clonotype was counted between two and nine times. The V call is TRBV20-1, the J call TRBJ2-1; no clear D. Trimming took off 5 bases at V and 8 bases at J, with 13 bases between the two ends. CDR1 DFQATT and CDR2 SNEGSKA come from the germline V gene (reference sequence). This CDR3 has 12 residues. The CDR3 DNA follows: TGCAGTGCTGGACGGTATAGAGATGAGCAGTTCTTC. Its protein product is CSAGRYRDEQFF.

This chain links TRBV7-2 with TRBJ1-2; unclear D gene. From germline, CDR1 is SGHTA and CDR2 FQGNSA. The CDR3 has 12 amino acids. The V and J ends lost 5 bases and 7 bases respectively, with 11 bases between them. CDR3 amino acids: CASSDGISGYTF. CDR3 nucleotide sequence: TGTGCCAGCAGCGACGGGATCTCTGGCTACACCTTC.

This chain uses TRBV6-1 with TRBJ1-6; unclear D gene. V was clipped by 7 bases and J by 7 bases, with 17 bases between them. CDR1 and CDR2 (germline): MNHNS, SASEGT. This CDR3 contains 15 residues. CDR3 in DNA: TGTGCCAGCAATCCTTTCCCGGACGGGAATTCACCCCTCCACTTT. Amino acids: CASNPFPDGNSPLHF.

The chain recombines TRBV3-1 with TRBJ1-2, with D maybe TRBD1 (6 bases). This CDR3 has 15 residues. Per the germline V gene, CDR1 is LGHDT and CDR2 is YNNKEL (reference sequence). The V end was cut by 1 base, the J end by 2 bases, with 11 bases between. The DNA of the CDR3 is TGTGCCAGCAGCCAAGCCCTAGGGGGGAACTATGGCTACACCTTC. It specifies CASSQALGGNYGYTF.